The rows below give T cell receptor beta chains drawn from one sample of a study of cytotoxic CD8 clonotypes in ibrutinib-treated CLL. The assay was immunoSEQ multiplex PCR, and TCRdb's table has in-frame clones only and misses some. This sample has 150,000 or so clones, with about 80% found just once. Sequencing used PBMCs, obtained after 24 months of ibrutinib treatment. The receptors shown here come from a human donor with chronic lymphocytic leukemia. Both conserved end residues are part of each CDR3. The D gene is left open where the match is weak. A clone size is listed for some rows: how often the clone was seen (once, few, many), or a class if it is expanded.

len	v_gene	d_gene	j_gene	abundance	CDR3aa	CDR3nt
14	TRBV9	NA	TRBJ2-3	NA	CASSPRDGTDTQYF	TGTGCCAGCAGCCCAAGGGACGGCACAGATACGCAGTATTTT
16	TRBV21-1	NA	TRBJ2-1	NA	CASSKASGGDSNEQFF	TGTGCCAGCAGCAAAGCTTCAGGGGGTGACTCCAATGAGCAGTTCTTC
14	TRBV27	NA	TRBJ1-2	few	CASSFDSPGSGYTF	TGTGCCAGCTCCTTCGACAGCCCCGGGAGCGGCTACACCTTC
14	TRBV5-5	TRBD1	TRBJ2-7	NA	CASNLGGTSNEQYF	TGTGCCAGCAATTTAGGGGGCACCTCCAACGAGCAGTACTTC
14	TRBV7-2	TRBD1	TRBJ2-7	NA	CASSLRDRDYEQYF	TGTGCCAGCAGCCTCCGGGACAGGGACTACGAGCAGTACTTC
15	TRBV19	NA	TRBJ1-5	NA	CASSMRGAGNQPQHF	TGTGCCAGTAGTATGCGGGGGGCTGGCAATCAGCCCCAGCATTTT
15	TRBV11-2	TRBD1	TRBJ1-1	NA	CASSLARGRGTEAFF	TGTGCCAGCAGCTTAGCCAGGGGGCGCGGGACTGAAGCTTTCTTT
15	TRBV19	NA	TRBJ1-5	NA	CASSIGWMGGQPQHF	TGTGCCAGTAGTATAGGTTGGATGGGAGGTCAGCCCCAGCATTTT
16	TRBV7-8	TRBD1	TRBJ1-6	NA	CASSVRDRVNNSPLHF	TGTGCCAGCAGCGTCCGGGACAGGGTGAATAATTCACCCCTCCACTTT
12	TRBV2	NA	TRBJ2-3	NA	CASSLQVDTQYF	TGTGCCAGCAGCCTACAGGTAGATACGCAGTATTTT
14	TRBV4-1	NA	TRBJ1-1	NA	CASSQVGGYTEAFF	TGCGCCAGCAGCCAAGTTGGAGGGTACACTGAAGCTTTCTTT
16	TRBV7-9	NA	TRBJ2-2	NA	CASSWRDSIHSGELFF	TGTGCCAGCAGCTGGAGGGACTCGATACACAGCGGGGAGCTGTTTTTT
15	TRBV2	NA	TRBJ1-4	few	CASRTIEGVEEKLFF	TGTGCCAGCAGGACCATCGAGGGAGTGGAGGAAAAACTGTTTTTT
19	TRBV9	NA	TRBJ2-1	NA	CASSASPILTRGKNNEQFF	TGTGCCAGCAGCGCTAGTCCCATCCTAACTAGGGGGAAAAACAATGAGCAGTTCTTC
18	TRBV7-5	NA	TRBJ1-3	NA	CVRSYPQTGLSTGNTIYF	TGTGTCAGAAGCTACCCTCAGACAGGTCTCTCTACTGGAAACACCATATATTTT
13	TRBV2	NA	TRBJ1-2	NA	CASSFGQPYGYTF	TGTGCCAGCAGTTTTGGGCAGCCTTATGGCTACACCTTC
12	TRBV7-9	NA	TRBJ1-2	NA	CASRPAAFDYTF	TGTGCCAGCAGACCGGCAGCCTTCGACTACACCTTC
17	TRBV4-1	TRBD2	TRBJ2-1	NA	CASSPANSGGRNNEQFF	TGCGCCAGCAGCCCCGCGAATAGCGGGGGGCGGAACAATGAGCAGTTCTTC
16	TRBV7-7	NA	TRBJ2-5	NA	CASSLGAGRSQETQYF	TGTGCTAGCAGCTTAGGAGCAGGGAGGTCCCAAGAGACCCAGTACTTC